The rows below give T cell receptor beta chains drawn from one sample of a study of OX40 agonist ivuxolimab in advanced cancers. The assay was immunoSEQ multiplex PCR, and TCRdb's table has in-frame clones only and misses some. The table shows 55,000 to 90,000 clones, with 86% occurring only once. This specimen was CD4+ or CD8+ T cells sorted from blood, taken in a trial of the OX40 agonist ivuxolimab. These receptors all come from an adult with an advanced solid tumor such as melanoma, head and neck, liver or kidney cancer. Each CDR3 is given with its conserved first and last residue. A D gene is named only where the DNA matches it firmly. Clone size is given for some rows only: seen once, a few or many times, or a class if the clone is expanded.

j_gene: TRBJ2-3
d_gene: .
abundance: .
v_gene: TRBV7-9
CDR3aa: CASSLGMFEEYF
CDR3nt: TGTGCCAGCAGCTTAGGGATGTTCGAGGAGTATTTT

j_gene: TRBJ2-7
d_gene: TRBD2
abundance: .
v_gene: TRBV29-1
CDR3aa: CSASVAGGSYEQYF
CDR3nt: TGCAGCGCTAGTGTAGCGGGGGGGTCCTACGAGCAGTACTTC

j_gene: TRBJ2-2
d_gene: .
abundance: once
v_gene: TRBV11-3
CDR3aa: CASSFRGGHTGELFF
CDR3nt: TGTGCCAGCAGCTTTCGAGGAGGACACACCGGGGAGCTGTTTTTT

j_gene: TRBJ2-6
d_gene: .
abundance: .
v_gene: TRBV27
CDR3aa: CASRFRSSGANVLTF
CDR3nt: TGTGCCAGCAGATTCCGGTCCTCTGGGGCCAACGTCCTGACTTTC

j_gene: TRBJ1-4
d_gene: .
abundance: .
v_gene: TRBV12-1
CDR3aa: CASSFIYRGGNEKLFF
CDR3nt: TGTGCCAGCAGCTTTATTTACAGGGGAGGTAATGAAAAACTGTTTTTT

j_gene: TRBJ1-3
d_gene: .
abundance: .
v_gene: TRBV2
CDR3aa: CASSVDQAGGNTIYF
CDR3nt: TGTGCCAGCAGTGTAGACCAGGCGGGGGGAAACACCATATATTTT

j_gene: TRBJ1-6
d_gene: .
abundance: .
v_gene: TRBV4-2
CDR3aa: CASSPGGLRHSPLHF
CDR3nt: TGTGCCAGCAGCCCCGGCGGTTTACGTCATTCACCCCTCCACTTT

j_gene: TRBJ1-4
d_gene: .
abundance: .
v_gene: TRBV27
CDR3aa: CASGWGPNPATNEKLFF
CDR3nt: TGTGCCAGCGGATGGGGCCCAAACCCTGCAACTAATGAAAAACTGTTTTTT

j_gene: TRBJ1-5
d_gene: .
abundance: once
v_gene: TRBV28
CDR3aa: CASGSGQSNQPQHF
CDR3nt: TGTGCCAGCGGATCTGGACAGAGCAATCAGCCCCAGCATTTT

j_gene: TRBJ1-4
d_gene: .
abundance: few
v_gene: TRBV19
CDR3aa: CASSGGATNEKLFF
CDR3nt: TGTGCCAGTAGTGGAGGGGCAACTAATGAAAAACTGTTTTTT

j_gene: TRBJ1-3
d_gene: .
abundance: few
v_gene: TRBV5-4
CDR3aa: CASSLTGGNTIYF
CDR3nt: TGTGCCAGCAGCTTGACAGGTGGAAACACCATATATTTT

j_gene: TRBJ1-2
d_gene: .
abundance: once
v_gene: TRBV6-1
CDR3aa: CASSEGQGANYGYTF
CDR3nt: TGTGCCAGCAGTGAAGGTCAGGGTGCTAACTATGGCTACACCTTC

j_gene: TRBJ2-3
d_gene: TRBD1
abundance: few
v_gene: TRBV5-4
CDR3aa: CASRPGQGNTDTQYF
CDR3nt: TGTGCCAGCAGGCCGGGACAGGGGAACACAGATACGCAGTATTTT

j_gene: TRBJ2-7
d_gene: TRBD2
abundance: .
v_gene: TRBV5-3
CDR3aa: CASSLPSGNAYEQYF
CDR3nt: TGTGCCAGCAGCTTGCCAAGCGGGAACGCCTACGAGCAGTACTTC

j_gene: TRBJ1-1
d_gene: .
abundance: .
v_gene: TRBV5-1
CDR3aa: CASSLEGSRRAFF
CDR3nt: TGCGCCAGCAGCTTGGAGGGGTCCCGACGCGCTTTCTTT

j_gene: TRBJ2-2
d_gene: .
abundance: few
v_gene: TRBV7-8
CDR3aa: CASSLVSANTGELFF
CDR3nt: TGTGCCAGCAGCTTAGTATCAGCGAACACCGGGGAGCTGTTTTTT

j_gene: TRBJ1-5
d_gene: .
abundance: once
v_gene: TRBV28
CDR3aa: CASIPISAGDNQPQHF
CDR3nt: TGTGCCAGCATCCCCATTAGCGCAGGGGACAATCAGCCCCAGCATTTT

j_gene: TRBJ2-7
d_gene: TRBD1
abundance: .
v_gene: TRBV11-2
CDR3aa: CASSLVRRGQGIPYEQYF
CDR3nt: TGTGCCAGCAGCTTAGTGCGGCGGGGACAGGGGATCCCCTACGAGCAGTACTTC

j_gene: TRBJ1-5
d_gene: .
abundance: .
v_gene: TRBV6-1
CDR3aa: CASSVNRDTVLQPQHF
CDR3nt: TGTGCCAGCAGTGTAAACCGGGACACAGTTCTCCAGCCCCAGCATTTT

j_gene: TRBJ2-2
d_gene: .
abundance: .
v_gene: TRBV30
CDR3aa: CAWSGVPGELFF
CDR3nt: TGTGCCTGGAGTGGGGTCCCCGGGGAGCTGTTTTTT

j_gene: TRBJ1-1
d_gene: TRBD1
abundance: .
v_gene: TRBV6-5
CDR3aa: CASRKTGESAEAFF
CDR3nt: TGTGCCAGCAGAAAGACAGGGGAGAGCGCTGAAGCTTTCTTT

j_gene: TRBJ1-2
d_gene: TRBD1
abundance: few
v_gene: TRBV2
CDR3aa: CASSEQGGFNYGYTF
CDR3nt: TGTGCCAGCAGTGAACAGGGGGGATTTAACTATGGCTACACCTTC

j_gene: TRBJ1-5
d_gene: .
abundance: .
v_gene: TRBV4-1
CDR3aa: CASSQEEGDRLDGNQPQHF
CDR3nt: TGCGCCAGCAGCCAAGAGGAAGGAGACAGGTTGGACGGCAATCAGCCCCAGCATTTT

j_gene: TRBJ2-2
d_gene: .
abundance: .
v_gene: TRBV7-2
CDR3aa: CASSPRAWNTGELFF
CDR3nt: TGTGCCAGCAGCCCCCGGGCATGGAACACCGGGGAGCTGTTTTTT

j_gene: TRBJ2-1
d_gene: .
abundance: .
v_gene: TRBV29-1
CDR3aa: CSVDKGRPYNEQFF
CDR3nt: TGCAGCGTTGATAAGGGTAGACCCTACAATGAGCAGTTCTTC

j_gene: TRBJ2-1
d_gene: .
abundance: .
v_gene: TRBV15
CDR3aa: CATSREGANEQFF
CDR3nt: TGTGCCACCAGCAGAGAGGGGGCAAATGAGCAGTTCTTC

j_gene: TRBJ2-1
d_gene: .
abundance: .
v_gene: TRBV29-1
CDR3aa: CSVEEAGYNEQFF
CDR3nt: TGCAGCGTTGAAGAGGCGGGATACAATGAGCAGTTCTTC

j_gene: TRBJ2-3
d_gene: TRBD1
abundance: .
v_gene: TRBV5-1
CDR3aa: CASSFGTGMTDTQYF
CDR3nt: TGCGCCAGCAGCTTCGGGACAGGGATGACAGATACGCAGTATTTT

j_gene: TRBJ2-5
d_gene: .
abundance: .
v_gene: TRBV9
CDR3aa: CASSVGPQETQYF
CDR3nt: TGTGCCAGCAGCGTAGGGCCTCAAGAGACCCAGTACTTC

j_gene: TRBJ2-2
d_gene: TRBD2
abundance: .
v_gene: TRBV2
CDR3aa: CASGGVAAANTGELFF
CDR3nt: TGTGCCAGTGGGGGGGTAGCGGCTGCGAACACCGGGGAGCTGTTTTTT

j_gene: TRBJ2-3
d_gene: .
abundance: .
v_gene: TRBV6-5
CDR3aa: CASSLLSTSTDTQYF
CDR3nt: TGTGCCAGCAGTCTCCTCTCCACTAGCACAGATACGCAGTATTTT

j_gene: TRBJ2-2
d_gene: .
abundance: .
v_gene: TRBV5-1
CDR3aa: CASSLTRDTGELFF
CDR3nt: TGCGCCAGCAGCTTGACGCGGGATACCGGGGAGCTGTTTTTT

j_gene: TRBJ2-7
d_gene: .
abundance: once
v_gene: TRBV6-5
CDR3aa: CASSYRGPRGDEQYF
CDR3nt: TGTGCCAGCAGTTACCGTGGTCCACGAGGCGACGAGCAGTACTTC

j_gene: TRBJ2-5
d_gene: .
abundance: once
v_gene: TRBV4-2
CDR3aa: CASSQVGVQETQYF
CDR3nt: TGTGCCAGCAGCCAAGTCGGAGTCCAAGAGACCCAGTACTTC

j_gene: TRBJ2-5
d_gene: TRBD2
abundance: .
v_gene: TRBV5-1
CDR3aa: CASSSGQAGGHETQYF
CDR3nt: TGCGCCAGCAGCTCCGGGCAGGCGGGGGGGCATGAGACCCAGTACTTC

j_gene: TRBJ2-5
d_gene: .
abundance: .
v_gene: TRBV7-9
CDR3aa: CASSLLGETQYF
CDR3nt: TGTGCCAGCAGCTTACTCGGGGAGACCCAGTACTTC

j_gene: TRBJ2-4
d_gene: .
abundance: .
v_gene: TRBV28
CDR3aa: CASSLLAKNIQYF
CDR3nt: TGTGCCAGCAGTTTGCTAGCCAAAAACATTCAGTACTTC

j_gene: TRBJ1-3
d_gene: .
abundance: once
v_gene: TRBV10-2
CDR3aa: CASSEDPSSGNTIYF
CDR3nt: TGCGCCAGCAGTGAGGACCCGTCCTCTGGAAACACCATATATTTT

j_gene: TRBJ2-3
d_gene: TRBD2
abundance: few
v_gene: TRBV5-4
CDR3aa: CASSLSSGVPLGTDTQYF
CDR3nt: TGTGCCAGCAGCTTGTCCAGCGGGGTCCCGCTGGGCACAGATACGCAGTATTTT

j_gene: TRBJ2-3
d_gene: TRBD2
abundance: .
v_gene: TRBV7-9
CDR3aa: CASSYMGTSGTDTQYF
CDR3nt: TGTGCCAGCAGCTATATGGGGACTAGCGGCACAGATACGCAGTATTTT